These 8 T cell receptor beta chains were sequenced from one sample in a study of metastatic and nonmetastatic thyroid tumors (dated by TCRdb to 2020 to 2022). Before undergoing thyroid surgery, none of the patients had been given any kind of treatment. Library creation used PCR. The instrument given in TCRdb is Illumina HiSeq 4000. TCRdb itself trimmed the public reads at Q25 with fastp, ran MiXCR and retained productive beta chains. The sample table holds about 43,000 clones, of which under 4% were seen once. The ten largest clonotypes hold approximately 9.6% of the sample. Sequencing was carried out using blood. These receptors were obtained from a female donor with papillary thyroid cancer or a benign thyroid nodule (not recorded which). Some clones in this sample may be carry-over from other donors' samples.

This clone was found many times. The rearrangement joins TRBV27 to TRBJ2-7; 8 bases are a match to TRBD1. Germline V lookup: CDR1 MNHEY, CDR2 SMNVEV (reference sequence). The length of the CDR3 is 11 residues. Trimming removed 10 bases from V and 3 bases from J; junction bases left unmatched: 2. The CDR3 reads CATGQGYEQYF. The CDR3 DNA reads as TGTGCCACAGGACAGGGCTACGAGCAGTACTTC.

This clone occurred many times. A single base separates this from a much larger clone, so it may be a read error. In this CDR3 the conserved last residue, phenylalanine or tryptophan, is missing, so a read error is likely. The chain couples TRBV10-3 to TRBJ1-2; TRBD1 might be the D (6 bases). With 10 bases removed from V and 7 bases from J, the gap between germline ends came to 16 bases. The CDR3 contains 12 residues. Germline assignment: CDR1 ENHRY and CDR2 SYGVKD. The CDR3: CATRGDAGGYTS. CDR3 coding DNA: TGTGCCACGAGGGGGGACGCCGGTGGCTACACCTCC.

This clone was recorded at least ten times. The CDR3 DNA reads TGTGCCAGTAGTGCCCGGACAGGAGCTTGGACGCAGTATTTT. Its protein product is CASSARTGAWTQYF. The V and J genes are TRBV19 and TRBJ2-3, with 7 bases fitting TRBD1. This CDR3 is built from 14 residues. CDR1 LNHDA and CDR2 SQIVND come from the germline V gene (reference sequence). V lost 5 bases to trimming and J lost 9 bases; unmatched junction nucleotides: 11. The full variable domain, completed using reference TRBV19 and TRBJ2-3, is DGGITQSPKYLFRKEGQNVTLSCEQNLNHDAMYWYRQDPGQGLRLIYYSQIVNDFQKGDIAEGYSVSREKKESFPLTVTSAQKNPTAFYLCASSARTGAWTQYFGPGTRLTVL.

This clone was detected ten times or more. This chain connects TRBV30 to TRBJ2-1; D gene uncertain. CDR1 GTSNPN and CDR2 SVGIG come from the germline V gene (reference sequence). The germline V and J ends were trimmed by 2 bases and 6 bases, with 11 bases remaining between them. CDR3 length: 13 residues. CDR3 sequence reads: CAWSITQVNEQFF. The CDR3 DNA is TGTGCCTGGAGTATAACCCAAGTCAATGAGCAGTTCTTC.

In its sample, this clone was seen many times. The rearrangement joins TRBV3-1 to TRBJ2-1; D gene uncertain. Trimming took off 4 bases at V and 10 bases at J, with 8 bases between the two ends. This CDR3 is built from 11 residues. Germline CDR1 is LGHDT and CDR2 is YNNKEL (reference sequence). The CDR3 sequence is CASSRSWEQFF. CDR3 nucleotide sequence: TGTGCCAGCAGCCGAAGCTGGGAGCAGTTCTTC.

This chain connects TRBV7-9 to TRBJ2-2; TRBD1 is a possible D gene (6 bases). Germline CDR1 reads SEHNR; CDR2 reads FQNEAQ (reference sequence). V was trimmed by 7 bases and J by 3 bases, leaving 15 bases between them. CDR3 length: 15 amino acids. CDR3 sequence (DNA): TGTGCCAGCATCGCAGACAGGATGTACACCGGGGAGCTGTTTTTT. Translation gives CASIADRMYTGELFF. Filled out from reference TRBV7-9 and TRBJ2-2, the complete variable domain reads DTGVSQNPRHKITKRGQNVTFRCDPISEHNRLYWYRQTLGQGPEFLTYFQNEAQLEKSRLLSDRFSAERPKGSFSTLEIQRTEQGDSAMYLCASIADRMYTGELFFGEGSRLTVL.

This clone turned up a few times. V is TRBV7-3 and J is TRBJ1-2, with D possibly being TRBD1 (6 bases). The germline V and J ends were trimmed by 0 bases and 8 bases, with 13 bases remaining between them. Per germline, CDR1 SGHTA and CDR2 FQGTGA. The CDR3 is 14 amino acids. The CDR3 DNA reads as TGTGCCAGCAGCTTAACAGGGGGGAAGGGGGGCTACACCTTC. This translates into CASSLTGGKGGYTF. Supplemented by reference TRBV7-3 and TRBJ1-2, the full variable domain reads GAGVSQTPSNKVTEKGKYVELRCDPISGHTALYWYRQSLGQGPEFLIYFQGTGAADDSGLPNDRFFAVRPEGSVSTLKIQRTERGDSAVYLCASSLTGGKGGYTFGSGTRLTVV.

V gene TRBV6-1 combines with J gene TRBJ2-1; 9 bases are shared with TRBD2. Germline V CDR1 and CDR2: MNHNS, SASEGT. V lost 3 bases and J lost 4; bases outside the gene matches: 4. The length of the CDR3 is 15 residues. CDR3 sequence reads: CASSEWRGGYNEQFF. The CDR3 DNA is TGTGCCAGCAGTGAGTGGCGGGGGGGTTACAATGAGCAGTTCTTC.